This TCR beta chain was sequenced in a study of CD4 T cells in relation to SARS-CoV-2 and coronaviruses. Losses at the gene ends were 1 base for V and 4 bases for J; bases not matched to a gene: 6. The germline gives CDR1 SGHDT, CDR2 YYEEEE. This CDR3 has 16 residues. Unexposed donor CD4+ T cells date from 2011-2018, before the COVID-19 pandemic. After roughly ten days of culture, CD4+ T cells were isolated. Testing used SARS-CoV-2 S/N and four cold-coronavirus spikes on unexposed-donor CD4+ T cells, cells permitting. Libraries were prepared by immunoSEQ multiplex PCR; TCRdb keeps only in-frame clonotypes and omits some of them. In the table there are more than 25,000 clones, around 72% of which are singletons. In regard to this clone: What it binds is unknown.

Input material: CD4+ T cells from PBMCs, cultured in vitro. This clonotype was sampled from a human donor in good health. The V and J genes are TRBV5-6 and TRBJ2-7; the match to TRBD1 covers 12 bases. The DNA of the CDR3 is TGTGCCAGCAGCTTGCGGAGGGACAGGGGGCGGTACGAGCAGTACTTC. This translates into CASSLRRDRGRYEQYF. Variable domain in full (rest from reference TRBV5-6 and TRBJ2-7): DAGVTQSPTHLIKTRGQQVTLRCSPKSGHDTVSWYQQALGQGPQFIFQYYEEEERQRGNFPDRFSGHQFPNYSSELNVNALLLGDSALYLCASSLRRDRGRYEQYFGPGTRLTVT.